This T cell receptor beta chain was sequenced in a study of blood T cell repertoires in COVID-19. Study context: PBMCs, B-cell-depleted T cells, or T cells were the source of the cDNA or gDNA that made up the material.

The table lists this clone with a count of one. Original analysis: Reference gene primer amplification in the assay estimated nucleated cell counts. Assay used: immunoSEQ multiplex PCR; TCRdb lists only in-frame clones, some missing. That table furnishes V, J and clone size, whereas the DNA furnished D and trimming. The table has about 58,000 clones, about 79% seen once. Material: peripheral blood. The TCR originated in a human donor in a cohort sampled during active COVID-19.

CDR3 sequence reads: CASTWTSGGGEQYF. The CDR3 region has the DNA TGTGCCAGCACTTGGACTAGCGGAGGGGGCGAGCAGTACTTC. The V gene is TRBV7-2, the J gene TRBJ2-7; 10 nucleotides align to TRBD2. The CDR3 runs to 14 residues. The trim removed 7 bases at V and 6 bases at J, leaving 9 bases unmatched. Germline V gene sequence: CDR1 SGHTA, CDR2 FQGNSA.